This paragraph covers one T cell receptor (beta chain) sequence. These data originate in a study of T cells in Graves' hyperthyroidism and ophthalmopathy. The CDR3 has 16 residues. Trimming took 5 bases from V and 3 from J; bases not matched to a gene: 7. Germline V gene data show CDR1 as SEHNR and CDR2 as FQNEAQ (reference sequence). What was amplified from RNA transcripts were TCR beta CDR3 regions. TCR CDR3 underwent first-round RT-PCR with the HTBI primer set. From the multiplex PCR reads, TCRdb called clonotypes with MiXCR, one entry per CDR3 protein. Of hundreds of thousands of distinct CDR3 sequences in the sample, around 15% were seen once.

Material for sequencing was blood. The clonotype was recovered from a woman in her late teens or twenties with Graves' hyperthyroidism. The chain employs TRBV7-9 and TRBJ2-6; the match to TRBD1 covers 7 bases. As DNA, the CDR3 is TGTGCCAGCAGCCCACAGGGGCGAGGTGGGGCCAACGTCCTGACTTTC. This encodes CASSPQGRGGANVLTF.